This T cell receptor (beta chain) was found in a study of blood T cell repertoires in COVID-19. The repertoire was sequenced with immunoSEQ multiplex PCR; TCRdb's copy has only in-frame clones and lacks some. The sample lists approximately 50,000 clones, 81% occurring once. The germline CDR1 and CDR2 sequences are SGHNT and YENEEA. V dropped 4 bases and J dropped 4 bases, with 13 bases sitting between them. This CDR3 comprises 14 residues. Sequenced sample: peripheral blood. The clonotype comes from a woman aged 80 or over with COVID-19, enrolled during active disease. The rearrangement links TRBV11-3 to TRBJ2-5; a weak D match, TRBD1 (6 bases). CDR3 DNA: TGTGCCAGCAGCTCGGGACCAGGGGCAGAGACCCAGTACTTC. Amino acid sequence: CASSSGPGAETQYF.